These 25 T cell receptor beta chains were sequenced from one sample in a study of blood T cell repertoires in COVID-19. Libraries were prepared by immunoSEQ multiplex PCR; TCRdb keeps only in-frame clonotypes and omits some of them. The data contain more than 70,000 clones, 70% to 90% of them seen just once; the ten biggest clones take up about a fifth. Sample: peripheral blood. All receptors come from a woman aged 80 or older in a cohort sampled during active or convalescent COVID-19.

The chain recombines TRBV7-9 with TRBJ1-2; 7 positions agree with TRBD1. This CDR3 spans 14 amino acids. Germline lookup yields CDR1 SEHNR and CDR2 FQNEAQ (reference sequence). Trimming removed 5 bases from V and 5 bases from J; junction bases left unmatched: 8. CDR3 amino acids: CASSTAGTVYGYTF. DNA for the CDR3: TGTGCCAGCAGCACCGCCGGGACAGTTTATGGCTACACCTTC.

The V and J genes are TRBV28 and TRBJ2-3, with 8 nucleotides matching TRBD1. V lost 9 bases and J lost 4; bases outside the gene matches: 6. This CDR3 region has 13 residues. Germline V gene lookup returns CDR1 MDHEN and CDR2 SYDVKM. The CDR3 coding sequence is TGTGCCAGTCAGGGGGCGCTTCCAGATACGCAGTATTTT. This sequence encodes CASQGALPDTQYF.

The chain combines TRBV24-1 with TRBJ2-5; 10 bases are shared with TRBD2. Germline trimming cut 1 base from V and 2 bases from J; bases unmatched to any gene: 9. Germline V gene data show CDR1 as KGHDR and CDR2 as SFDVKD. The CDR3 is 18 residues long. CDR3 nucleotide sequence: TGTGCCACCAGTGATTTTACGGGCAGCGGGAGGGCTCAAGAGACCCAGTACTTC. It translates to CATSDFTGSGRAQETQYF.

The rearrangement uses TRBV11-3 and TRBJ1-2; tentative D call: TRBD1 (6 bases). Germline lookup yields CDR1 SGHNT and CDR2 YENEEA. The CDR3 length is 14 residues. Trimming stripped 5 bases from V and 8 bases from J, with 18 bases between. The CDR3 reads CASSPGTHSLGYTF. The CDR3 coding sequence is TGTGCCAGCAGCCCCGGGACACATTCCTTAGGCTACACCTTC.

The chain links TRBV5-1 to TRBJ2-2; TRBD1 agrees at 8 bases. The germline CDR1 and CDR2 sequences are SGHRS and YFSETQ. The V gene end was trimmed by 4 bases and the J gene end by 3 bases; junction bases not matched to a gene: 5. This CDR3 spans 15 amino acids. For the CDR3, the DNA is TGCGCCAGCAGCGTGACAGGGGACGACACCGGGGAGCTGTTTTTT. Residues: CASSVTGDDTGELFF.

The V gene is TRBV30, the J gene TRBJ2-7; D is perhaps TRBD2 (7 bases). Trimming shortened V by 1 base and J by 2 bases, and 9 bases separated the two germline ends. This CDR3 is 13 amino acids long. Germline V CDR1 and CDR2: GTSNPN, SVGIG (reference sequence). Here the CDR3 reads CAWSAGGPYEQYF. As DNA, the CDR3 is TGTGCCTGGAGTGCCGGGGGGCCCTACGAGCAGTACTTC.

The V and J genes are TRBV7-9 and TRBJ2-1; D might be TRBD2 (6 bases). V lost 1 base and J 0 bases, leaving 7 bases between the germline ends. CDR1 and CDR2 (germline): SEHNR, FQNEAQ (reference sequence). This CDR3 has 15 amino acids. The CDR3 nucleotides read TGTGCCAGCAGCTTAGACGGGAGCTCCTACAATGAGCAGTTCTTC. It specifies CASSLDGSSYNEQFF.

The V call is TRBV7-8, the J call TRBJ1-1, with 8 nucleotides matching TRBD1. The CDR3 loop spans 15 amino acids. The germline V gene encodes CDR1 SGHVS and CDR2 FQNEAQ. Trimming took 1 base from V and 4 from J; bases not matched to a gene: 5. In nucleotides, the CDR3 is TGTGCCAGCAGCTTAGGGACAGGGTGGGTCACTGAAGCTTTCTTT. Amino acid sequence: CASSLGTGWVTEAFF.

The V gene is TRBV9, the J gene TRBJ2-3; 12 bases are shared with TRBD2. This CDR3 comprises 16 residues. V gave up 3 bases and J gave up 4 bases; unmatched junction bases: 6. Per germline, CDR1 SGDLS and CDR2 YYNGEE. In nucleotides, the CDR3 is TGTGCCAGCAGCGCGACTAGCGGGAGTATCGCAGATACGCAGTATTTT. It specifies CASSATSGSIADTQYF.

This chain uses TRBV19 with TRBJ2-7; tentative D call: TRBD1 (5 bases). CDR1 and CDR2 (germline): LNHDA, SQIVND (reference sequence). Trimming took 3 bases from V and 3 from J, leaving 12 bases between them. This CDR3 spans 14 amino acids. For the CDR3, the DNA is TGTGCCAGTAGTATCACCCGACAGAACTACGAGCAGTACTTC. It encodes CASSITRQNYEQYF.

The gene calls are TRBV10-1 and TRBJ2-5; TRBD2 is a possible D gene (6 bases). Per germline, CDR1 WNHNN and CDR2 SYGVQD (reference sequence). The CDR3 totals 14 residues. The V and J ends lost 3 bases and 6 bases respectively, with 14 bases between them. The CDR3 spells CASSEFRDWQTQYF. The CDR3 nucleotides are TGCGCCAGCAGTGAATTCCGGGACTGGCAGACCCAGTACTTC.

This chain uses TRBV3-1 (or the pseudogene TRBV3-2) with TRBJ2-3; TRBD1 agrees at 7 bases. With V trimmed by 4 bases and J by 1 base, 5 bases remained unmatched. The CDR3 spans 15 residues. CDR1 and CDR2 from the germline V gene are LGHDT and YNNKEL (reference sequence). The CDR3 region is CASSPGQPRTDTQYF. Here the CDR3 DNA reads TGTGCCAGCAGCCCGGGACAGCCCCGCACAGATACGCAGTATTTT.

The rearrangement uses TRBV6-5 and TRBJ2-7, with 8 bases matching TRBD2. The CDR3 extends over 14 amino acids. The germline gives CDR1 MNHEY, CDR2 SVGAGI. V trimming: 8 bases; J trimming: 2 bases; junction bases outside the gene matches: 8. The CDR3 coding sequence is TGTGCCAGCGGGGAGCGGGAGTGGCCCTACGAGCAGTACGTC. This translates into CASGEREWPYEQYV.

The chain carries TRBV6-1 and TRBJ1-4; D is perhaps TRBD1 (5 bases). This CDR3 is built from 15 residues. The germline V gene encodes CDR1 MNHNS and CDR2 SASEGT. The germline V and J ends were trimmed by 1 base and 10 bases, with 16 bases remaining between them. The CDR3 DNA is TGTGCCAGCAGTGAAGGGGGCGGATGGTATGGAAAACTGTTTTTT. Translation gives CASSEGGGWYGKLFF.

Written as DNA, the CDR3 is TGTGCCACCAGTGGCCCCGGGACAGAGAACACTGAAGCTTTCTTT. Protein product: CATSGPGTENTEAFF. V gene TRBV24-1 combines with J gene TRBJ1-1; 7 nucleotides align to TRBD1. Germline loops: CDR1 KGHDR, CDR2 SFDVKD. J was trimmed by 1 base and V by 5 bases; bases with no gene match: 6. This CDR3 is 15 amino acids long.

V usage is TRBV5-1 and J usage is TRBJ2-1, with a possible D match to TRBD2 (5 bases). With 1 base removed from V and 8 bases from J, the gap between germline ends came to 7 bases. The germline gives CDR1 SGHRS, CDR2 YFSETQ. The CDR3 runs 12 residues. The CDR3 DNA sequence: TGCGCCAGCAGCTTGATGAGGGATGAGCAGTTCTTC. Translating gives CASSLMRDEQFF.

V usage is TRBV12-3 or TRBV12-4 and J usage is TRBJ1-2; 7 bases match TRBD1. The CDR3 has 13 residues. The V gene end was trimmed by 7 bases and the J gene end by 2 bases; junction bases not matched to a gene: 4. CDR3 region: CASNRQGNYGYTF. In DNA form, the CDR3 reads TGTGCCAGCAACAGACAGGGAAACTATGGCTACACCTTC.

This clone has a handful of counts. In DNA, the CDR3 is TGTGCCAGCAGCAGGGGCCAAACCGGGGAGCTGTTTTTT. Translation gives CASSRGQTGELFF. The V call is TRBV7-3, the J call TRBJ2-2; D might be TRBD1 (5 bases). The CDR3 extends over 13 amino acids. Germline CDR1 and CDR2: SGHTA and FQGTGA. Deletions cut 5 bases from V and 5 bases from J, with 9 bases between.

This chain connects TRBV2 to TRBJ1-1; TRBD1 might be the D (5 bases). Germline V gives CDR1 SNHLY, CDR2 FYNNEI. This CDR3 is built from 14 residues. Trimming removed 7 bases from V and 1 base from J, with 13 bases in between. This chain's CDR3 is CASTGGLRNTEAFF. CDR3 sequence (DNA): TGTGCCAGCACGGGGGGGTTGCGGAACACTGAAGCTTTCTTT.

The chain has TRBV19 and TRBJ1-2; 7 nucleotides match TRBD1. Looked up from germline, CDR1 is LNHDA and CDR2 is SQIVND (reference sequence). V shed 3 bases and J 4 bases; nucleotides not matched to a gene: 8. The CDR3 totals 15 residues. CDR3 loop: CASSILQGGAYGYTF. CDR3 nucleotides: TGTGCCAGTAGTATTTTGCAGGGGGGTGCCTATGGCTACACCTTC.

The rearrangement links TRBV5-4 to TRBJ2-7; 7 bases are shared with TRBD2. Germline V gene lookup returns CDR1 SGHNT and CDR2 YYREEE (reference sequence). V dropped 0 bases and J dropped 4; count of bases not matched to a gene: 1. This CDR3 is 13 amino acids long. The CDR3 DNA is TGTGCCAGCAGCTTGGGGGGGGGATACGAGCAGTACTTC. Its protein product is CASSLGGGYEQYF. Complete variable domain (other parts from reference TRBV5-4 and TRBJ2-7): ETGVTQSPTHLIKTRGQQVTLRCSSQSGHNTVSWYQQALGQGPQFIFQYYREEENGRGNFPPRFSGLQFPNYSSELNVNALELDDSALYLCASSLGGGYEQYFGPGTRLTVT.

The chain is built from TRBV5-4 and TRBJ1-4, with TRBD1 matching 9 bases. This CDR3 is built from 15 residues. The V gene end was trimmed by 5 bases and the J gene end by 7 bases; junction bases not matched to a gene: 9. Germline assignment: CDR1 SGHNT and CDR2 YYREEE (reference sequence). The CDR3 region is CASSPSGTGFEKLFF. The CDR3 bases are TGTGCCAGCAGTCCTTCCGGGACAGGGTTTGAAAAACTGTTTTTT.

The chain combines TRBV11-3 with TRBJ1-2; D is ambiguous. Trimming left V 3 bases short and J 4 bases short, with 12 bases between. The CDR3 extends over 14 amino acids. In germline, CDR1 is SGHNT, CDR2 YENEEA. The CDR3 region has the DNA TGTGCCAGCAGCTTTGATACAGATCCCTATGGCTACACCTTC. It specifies CASSFDTDPYGYTF.

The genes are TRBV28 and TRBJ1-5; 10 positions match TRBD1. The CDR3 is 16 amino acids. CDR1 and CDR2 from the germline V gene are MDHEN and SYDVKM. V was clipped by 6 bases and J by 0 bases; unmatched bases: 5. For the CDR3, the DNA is TGTGCCAGCAGACGGACAGGGGGGAATAGCAATCAGCCCCAGCATTTT. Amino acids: CASRRTGGNSNQPQHF.

CDR3 in amino acids: CASSPEVAARGYTF. Here the CDR3 DNA reads TGCGCCAGCAGCCCGGAAGTGGCGGCTAGGGGCTACACCTTC. J is TRBJ1-2 and V is TRBV5-1, with D unclear. V was trimmed by 4 bases and J by 8 bases, leaving 18 bases between them. Germline V gives CDR1 SGHRS, CDR2 YFSETQ. This CDR3 is built from 14 residues.